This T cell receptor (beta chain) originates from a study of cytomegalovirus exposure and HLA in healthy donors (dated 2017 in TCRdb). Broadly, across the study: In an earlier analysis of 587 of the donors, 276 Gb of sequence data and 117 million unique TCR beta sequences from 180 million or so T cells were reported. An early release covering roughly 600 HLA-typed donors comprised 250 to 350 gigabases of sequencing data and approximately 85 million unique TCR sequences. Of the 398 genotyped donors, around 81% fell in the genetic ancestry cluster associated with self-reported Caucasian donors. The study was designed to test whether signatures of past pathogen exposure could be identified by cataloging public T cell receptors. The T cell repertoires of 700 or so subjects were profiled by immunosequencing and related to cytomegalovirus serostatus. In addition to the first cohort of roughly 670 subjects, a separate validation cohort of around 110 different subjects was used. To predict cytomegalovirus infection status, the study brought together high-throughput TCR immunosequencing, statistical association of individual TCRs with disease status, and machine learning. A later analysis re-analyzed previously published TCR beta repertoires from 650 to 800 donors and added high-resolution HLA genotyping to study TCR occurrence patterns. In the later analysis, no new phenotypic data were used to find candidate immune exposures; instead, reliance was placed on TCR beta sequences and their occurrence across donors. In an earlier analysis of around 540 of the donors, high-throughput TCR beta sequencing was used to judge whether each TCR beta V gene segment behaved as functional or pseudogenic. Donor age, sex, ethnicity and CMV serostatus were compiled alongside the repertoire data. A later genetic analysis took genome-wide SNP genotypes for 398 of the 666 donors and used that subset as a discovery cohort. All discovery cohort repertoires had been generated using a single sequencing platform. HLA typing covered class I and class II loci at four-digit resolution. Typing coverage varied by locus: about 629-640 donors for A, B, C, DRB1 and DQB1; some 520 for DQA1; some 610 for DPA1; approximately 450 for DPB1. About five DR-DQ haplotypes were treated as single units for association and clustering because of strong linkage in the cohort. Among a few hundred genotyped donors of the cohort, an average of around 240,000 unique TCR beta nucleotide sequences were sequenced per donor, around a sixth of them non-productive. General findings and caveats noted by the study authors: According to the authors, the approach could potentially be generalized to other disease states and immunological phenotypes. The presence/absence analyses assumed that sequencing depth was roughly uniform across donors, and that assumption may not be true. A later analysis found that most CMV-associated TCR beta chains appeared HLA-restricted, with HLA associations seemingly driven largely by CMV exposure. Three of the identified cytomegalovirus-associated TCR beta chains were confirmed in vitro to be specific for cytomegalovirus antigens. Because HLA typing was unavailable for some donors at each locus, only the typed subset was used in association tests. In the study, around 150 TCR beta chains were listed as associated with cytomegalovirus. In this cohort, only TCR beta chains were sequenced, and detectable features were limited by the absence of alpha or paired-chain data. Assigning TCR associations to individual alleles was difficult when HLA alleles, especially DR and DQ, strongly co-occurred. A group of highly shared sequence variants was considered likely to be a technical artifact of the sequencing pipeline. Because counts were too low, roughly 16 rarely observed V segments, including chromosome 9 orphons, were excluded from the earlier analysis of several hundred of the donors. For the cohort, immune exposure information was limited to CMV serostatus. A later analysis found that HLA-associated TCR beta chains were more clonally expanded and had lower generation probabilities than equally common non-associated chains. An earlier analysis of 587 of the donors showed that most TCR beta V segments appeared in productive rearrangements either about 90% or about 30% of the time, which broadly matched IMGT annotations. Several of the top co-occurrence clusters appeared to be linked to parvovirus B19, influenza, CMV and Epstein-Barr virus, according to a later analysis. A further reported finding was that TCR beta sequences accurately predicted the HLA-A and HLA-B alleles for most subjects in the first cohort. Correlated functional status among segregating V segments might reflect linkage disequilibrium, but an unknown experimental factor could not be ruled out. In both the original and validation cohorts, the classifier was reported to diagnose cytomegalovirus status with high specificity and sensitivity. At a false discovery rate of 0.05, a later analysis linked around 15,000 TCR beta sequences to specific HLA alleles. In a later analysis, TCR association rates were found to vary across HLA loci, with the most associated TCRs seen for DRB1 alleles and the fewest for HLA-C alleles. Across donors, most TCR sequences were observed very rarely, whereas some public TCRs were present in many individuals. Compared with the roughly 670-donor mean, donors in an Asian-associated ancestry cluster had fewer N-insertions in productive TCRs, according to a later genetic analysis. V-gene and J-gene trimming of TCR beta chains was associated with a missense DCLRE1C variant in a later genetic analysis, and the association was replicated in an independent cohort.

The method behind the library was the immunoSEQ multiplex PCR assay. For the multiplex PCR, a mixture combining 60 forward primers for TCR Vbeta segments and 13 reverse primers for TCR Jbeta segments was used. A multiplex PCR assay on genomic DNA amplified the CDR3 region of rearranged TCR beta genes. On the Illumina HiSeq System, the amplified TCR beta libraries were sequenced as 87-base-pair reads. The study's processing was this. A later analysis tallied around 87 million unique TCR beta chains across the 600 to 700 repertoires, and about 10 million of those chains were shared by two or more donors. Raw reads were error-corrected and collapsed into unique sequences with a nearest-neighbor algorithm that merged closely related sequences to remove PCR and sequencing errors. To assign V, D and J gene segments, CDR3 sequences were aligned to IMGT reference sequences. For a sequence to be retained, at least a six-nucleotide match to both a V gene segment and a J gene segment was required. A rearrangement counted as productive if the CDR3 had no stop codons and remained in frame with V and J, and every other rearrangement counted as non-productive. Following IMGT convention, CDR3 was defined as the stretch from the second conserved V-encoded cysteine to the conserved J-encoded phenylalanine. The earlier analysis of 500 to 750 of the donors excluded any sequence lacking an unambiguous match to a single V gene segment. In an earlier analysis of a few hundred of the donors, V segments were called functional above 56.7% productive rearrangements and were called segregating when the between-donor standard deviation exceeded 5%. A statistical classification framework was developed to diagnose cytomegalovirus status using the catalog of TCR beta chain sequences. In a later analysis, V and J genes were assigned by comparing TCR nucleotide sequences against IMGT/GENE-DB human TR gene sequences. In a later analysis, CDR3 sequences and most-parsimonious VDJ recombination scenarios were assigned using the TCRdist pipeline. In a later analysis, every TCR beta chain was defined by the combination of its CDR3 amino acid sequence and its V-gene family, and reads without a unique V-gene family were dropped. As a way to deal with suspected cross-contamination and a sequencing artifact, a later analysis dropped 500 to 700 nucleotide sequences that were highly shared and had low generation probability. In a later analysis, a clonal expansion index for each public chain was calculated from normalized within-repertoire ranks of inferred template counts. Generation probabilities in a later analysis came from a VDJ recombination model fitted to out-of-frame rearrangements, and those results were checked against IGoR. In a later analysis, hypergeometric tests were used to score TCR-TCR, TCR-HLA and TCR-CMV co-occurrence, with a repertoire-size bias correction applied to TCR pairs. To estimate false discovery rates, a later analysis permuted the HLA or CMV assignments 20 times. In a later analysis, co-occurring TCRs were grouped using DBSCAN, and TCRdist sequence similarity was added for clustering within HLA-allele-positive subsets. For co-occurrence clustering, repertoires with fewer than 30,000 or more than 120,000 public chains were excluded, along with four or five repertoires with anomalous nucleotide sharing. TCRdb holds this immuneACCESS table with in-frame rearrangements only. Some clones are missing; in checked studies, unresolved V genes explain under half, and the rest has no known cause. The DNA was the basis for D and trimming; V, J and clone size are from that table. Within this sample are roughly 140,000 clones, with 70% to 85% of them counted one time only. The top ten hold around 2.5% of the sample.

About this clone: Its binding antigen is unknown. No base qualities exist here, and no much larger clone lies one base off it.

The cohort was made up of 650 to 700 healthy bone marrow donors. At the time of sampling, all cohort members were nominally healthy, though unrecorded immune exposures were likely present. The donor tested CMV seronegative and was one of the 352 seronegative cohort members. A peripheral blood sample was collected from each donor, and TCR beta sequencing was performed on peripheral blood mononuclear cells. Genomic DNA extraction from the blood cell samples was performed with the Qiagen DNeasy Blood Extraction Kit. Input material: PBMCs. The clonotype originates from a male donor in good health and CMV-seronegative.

The DNA sequence is given as TGTGCCTGGAGTGGGGGAGGGTACGAGCAGTACTTC. It codes for CAWSGGGYEQYF. Recombination joined TRBV30 with TRBJ2-7; 7 of the junction bases match TRBD2. The CDR3 runs 12 amino acids, cysteine and phenylalanine included. The DNA shown is the 36-base CDR3, in frame from base 1. The germline V gene (reference sequence) specifies GTSNPN as CDR1 and SVGIG as CDR2. V and J are trimmed by 1 base and 4 bases, and the gene matches miss 1 base of the junction.